What follows are 10 T cell receptor beta chains derived from one specimen sequenced in a study of T-cell reconstitution after alpha-beta-depleted transplantation in children. Preparation of the TCRbeta library used unique molecular identifiers. TCRdb itself ran the PCR reads through MiXCR, one entry per CDR3 protein. The data show just under 350,000 distinct CDR3 sequences, under 20% seen once. The input for sequencing was PBMCs, mostly from graft donor cells, taken 360 days after TCRalphabeta/CD19-depleted stem cell transplant. The receptor source for this set is a male patient between 2 and 10 years old who had a stem cell transplant for acute lymphoblastic leukemia, so the T cells may come from the graft donor.

CDR3 residues: CASSLWGYDSPLHF. The CDR3 region has the DNA TGTGCCAGCAGTTTATGGGGGTACGACTCACCCCTCCACTTT. The gene calls are TRBV28 and TRBJ1-6; D is undetermined. The CDR3 contains 14 residues. V was pared by 0 bases and J by 10 bases, with 10 bases between. The germline gives CDR1 MDHEN, CDR2 SYDVKM.

This clonotype was found many times. The chain uses TRBV20-1 and TRBJ2-1, with 11 nucleotides matching TRBD2. The CDR3 contains 13 residues. From germline, CDR1 is DFQATT and CDR2 SNEGSKA (reference sequence). The CDR3 DNA follows: TGCAGCGCGGGACTAGCGGTTTACAATGAGCAGTTCTTC. Translated, it gives CSAGLAVYNEQFF.

This clonotype was found many times. This sequence joins TRBV5-1 and TRBJ2-5; D unclear. Per the germline V gene, CDR1 is SGHRS and CDR2 is YFSETQ. Deletions cut 2 bases from V and 3 bases from J, with 2 bases between. The length of the CDR3 is 11 residues. The CDR3 sequence: CASSFEETQYF. The CDR3 nucleotides are TGCGCCAGCAGCTTTGAAGAGACCCAGTACTTC.

The chain carries TRBV20-1 and TRBJ2-7; D remains unclear. Germline V gives CDR1 DFQATT, CDR2 SNEGSKA (reference sequence). V dropped 0 bases and J dropped 2 bases, with 8 bases sitting between them. The CDR3 covers 13 residues. CDR3 coding DNA: TGCAGTGCTAGAGATCTGGCAGCCTACGAGCAGTACTTC. The encoded protein is CSARDLAAYEQYF.

This clonotype was seen many times. The chain joins TRBV4-2 to TRBJ2-2, with 11 bases that match TRBD2. Germline loops: CDR1 LGHNA, CDR2 YNFKEQ. The J segment lost 6 bases and the V segment lost 0 bases, leaving 9 bases of the junction unmatched. This CDR3 has 18 residues. The CDR3 loop reads CASSQDPGLAGRPGELFF. CDR3 coding DNA: TGTGCCAGCAGCCAAGATCCCGGACTAGCGGGCCGTCCCGGGGAGCTGTTTTTT.

The genes are TRBV28 and TRBJ1-5; D possibly corresponds to TRBD1 (5 bases). V was cut by 6 bases and J by 9 bases, with 15 bases left in between. Germline-derived CDR1 and CDR2 are MDHEN and SYDVKM. CDR3 size: 13 residues. The CDR3 nucleotides are TGTGCCAGCAGCCTCCCCCTTGGGGGGCCCCAGCATTTT. This sequence encodes CASSLPLGGPQHF. The whole variable domain, filled in from reference TRBV28 and TRBJ1-5, reads DVKVTQSSRYLVKRTGEKVFLECVQDMDHENMFWYRQDPGLGLRLIYFSYDVKMKEKGDIPEGYSVSREKKERFSLILESASTNQTSMYLCASSLPLGGPQHFGDGTRLSIL.

V gene TRBV18 combines with J gene TRBJ2-5; D is undetermined. Trimming took off 0 bases at V and 2 bases at J, with 7 bases between the two ends. From germline, CDR1 is KGHSH and CDR2 LQKENI. CDR3 length: 14 amino acids. CDR3 nucleotide sequence: TGTGCCAGCTCACCACCGGTGGGGCAAGAGACCCAGTACTTC. As protein: CASSPPVGQETQYF.

J is TRBJ2-7 and V is TRBV3-1, with 14 nucleotides matching TRBD2. Looked up from germline, CDR1 is LGHDT and CDR2 is YNNKEL (reference sequence). The V and J ends lost 3 bases and 2 bases, in that order; junction bases with no gene match: 6. The CDR3 contains 17 residues. The CDR3 sequence is CASSHRLAGGWTYEQYF. The CDR3 DNA sequence: TGTGCCAGCAGCCATCGACTAGCGGGAGGGTGGACCTACGAGCAGTACTTC.

At least ten counts were recorded for this clonotype. This rearrangement joins TRBV13 to TRBJ1-2; TRBD1 aligns across 7 bases. This CDR3 spans 14 amino acids. The trim removed 5 bases at V and 4 bases at J, leaving 7 bases unmatched. The germline gives CDR1 PRHDT, CDR2 FYEKMQ (reference sequence). The CDR3 here is CASSAQQGFYGYTF. In nucleotides, the CDR3 is TGTGCCAGCAGCGCGCAACAGGGGTTCTATGGCTACACCTTC. Drawing the rest from reference TRBV13 and TRBJ1-2, the complete variable domain is AAGVIQSPRHLIKEKRETATLKCYPIPRHDTVYWYQQGPGQDPQFLISFYEKMQSDKGSIPDRFSAQQFSDYHSELNMSSLELGDSALYFCASSAQQGFYGYTFGSGTRLTVV.

J is TRBJ2-7 and V is TRBV20-1; TRBD1 matches at 7 bases. The CDR3 loop spans 15 amino acids. The germline V gene encodes CDR1 DFQATT and CDR2 SNEGSKA (reference sequence). J was trimmed by 0 bases and V by 0 bases; bases with no gene match: 5. The CDR3: CSARDRWDSSYEQYF. The CDR3 nucleotides read TGCAGTGCTAGAGATCGTTGGGACAGCTCCTACGAGCAGTACTTC.